This T cell receptor beta chain emerged from a study of blood T cell repertoires in COVID-19. Looking at the study overall: Sites in the United States, Italy and Spain provided acute and convalescent COVID-19 samples. T cells, B-cell-depleted T cells, or PBMCs supplied cDNA or gDNA.

Two negative PCRs, clearance, or symptom resolution had been documented for recovered Cohort 3 donors. The method was immunoSEQ multiplex PCR; TCRdb's version includes in-frame clones alone and lacks a portion of them. The sample carries roughly 150,000 clones, about 88% recorded once. This clone was detected a few times. The germline gives CDR1 KGHSH, CDR2 LQKENI. V was shortened by 8 bases and J by 8 bases, with 12 bases between the two germline ends. The CDR3 spans 11 residues. The chain couples TRBV18 to TRBJ1-1, with D unclear. The origin of this receptor is a man in his fifties or sixties who had recovered from COVID-19. Sequenced material: PBMCs or T cells enriched from blood (not recorded which). The CDR3, as DNA: TGTGCCAGCACCACACAACAGGAAGCTTTCTTT. Amino acids: CASTTQQEAFF.